This TCR beta chain was recovered during a study of identical twins. General study findings and limits: Zero-insertion results could be subject to partial confounding by invariant MAIT and iNKT cells. Memory repertoires showed no such pattern, whereas abundant cord blood beta clonotypes carried fewer insertions. Cross-sectional statistical analysis was relied on for the conclusions, without the same donors being followed.

Losses at the gene ends were 2 bases for V and 6 bases for J; bases not matched to a gene: 7. The CDR3 totals 15 residues. CDR1 and CDR2 (germline): SGHRS, YFSETQ. This clonotype has at least ten counts. The target antigen is unknown. MiXCR was run by TCRdb on the 5' RACE reads, yielding one entry per CDR3 protein. This table has about 920,000 distinct CDR3 sequences, roughly an eighth appearing once. The same sample was also used in a study of yellow fever vaccine responses in identical twins. This second study says: Reports say the vaccine T cell response in twins looked partly convergent and partly personalized.

Sequenced sample: PBMCs. The sequence was obtained from a woman under 30 in good health. The chain uses TRBV5-1 and TRBJ2-1; 8 bases are a match to TRBD1. The DNA of the CDR3 is TGCGCCAGCAGCTTCGACAGGGGTTTGGGCAATGAGCAGTTCTTC. Translation gives CASSFDRGLGNEQFF.